Presented here are 4 T cell receptor beta chains from one specimen sequenced in a study of T cells in Graves' hyperthyroidism and ophthalmopathy. It was RNA transcripts that yielded the amplified TCR beta CDR3 regions. Using the HTBI primer set, a first-round RT-PCR was run on the TCR CDR3. Each CDR3 protein is one row after TCRdb ran MiXCR on the multiplex PCR reads. This table holds 300,000 to 450,000 distinct CDR3 sequences, about 14% found once. Sequencing was done on a sample of blood. The receptor source for this set is a woman in her 30s with Graves' ophthalmopathy.

This clonotype came up many times. V gene TRBV28 combines with J gene TRBJ1-2; unclear D gene. CDR1 and CDR2 from the germline V gene are MDHEN and SYDVKM. The CDR3 has 13 residues. Deletions cut 5 bases from V and 1 base from J, with 8 bases between. DNA for the CDR3: TGTGCCAGCAGTCCTCCAGATAACTATGGCTACACCTTC. This encodes CASSPPDNYGYTF.

This clonotype has a handful of counts. This could be a read error, since a much larger clone is one nucleotide away. The V call is TRBV15, the J call TRBJ2-7, with D possibly TRBD1 on 6 matching bases. CDR1 is LNHNV and CDR2 is YYDKDF in the germline V gene (reference sequence). CDR3 length equals 16 residues. V lost 5 bases and J lost 0, with 17 bases in between. The CDR3 region has the DNA TGTGCCACCAGCGGGTGGACAGCGAAAAGCTCCTACGAGCAGTACTTC. This codes for CATSGWTAKSSYEQYF.

This clonotype was detected many times. This chain joins TRBV18 and TRBJ2-7; D unresolved. The CDR3 is 12 residues long. Germline CDR1 and CDR2: KGHSH and LQKENI. Trimming cost V 1 base and J 5 bases, with 6 bases left between them. For the CDR3, the DNA is TGTGCCAGCTCACCACAGGTGGACGAGCAGTACTTC. Translating gives CASSPQVDEQYF.

This clonotype was counted at least ten times. V gene TRBV7-3 combines with J gene TRBJ1-1; D not certain. The CDR3 consists of 14 residues. Germline V lookup: CDR1 SGHTA, CDR2 FQGTGA. Trimming removed 2 bases at V and 4 bases at J, with 11 bases between. In DNA form, the CDR3 reads TGTGCCAGCAGCTTATCGGCCGGGAGCACTGAAGCTTTCTTT. Translated, it gives CASSLSAGSTEAFF.